The present T cell receptor (beta chain) was sequenced within a study of blood T cell repertoires in COVID-19. Measured with immunoSEQ multiplex PCR; TCRdb has only the in-frame clones, and not every one. The sample yields about 250,000 clones, more than 75% seen once. Germline V gene lookup returns CDR1 KGHSH and CDR2 LQKENI. The V and J ends lost 4 bases and 7 bases, in that order; junction bases with no gene match: 6. The CDR3 sequence is 15 residues long. This receptor was obtained from a man aged 35 to 55 who had recovered from COVID-19. The sequencing input was PBMCs or T cells enriched from blood (not recorded which). V is TRBV18 and J is TRBJ2-1; 11 bases map to TRBD2. CDR3 in DNA: TGTGCCAGCTCACTGCCACTAGCGGGAGAGAATGAGCAGTTCTTC. Translating it yields CASSLPLAGENEQFF.